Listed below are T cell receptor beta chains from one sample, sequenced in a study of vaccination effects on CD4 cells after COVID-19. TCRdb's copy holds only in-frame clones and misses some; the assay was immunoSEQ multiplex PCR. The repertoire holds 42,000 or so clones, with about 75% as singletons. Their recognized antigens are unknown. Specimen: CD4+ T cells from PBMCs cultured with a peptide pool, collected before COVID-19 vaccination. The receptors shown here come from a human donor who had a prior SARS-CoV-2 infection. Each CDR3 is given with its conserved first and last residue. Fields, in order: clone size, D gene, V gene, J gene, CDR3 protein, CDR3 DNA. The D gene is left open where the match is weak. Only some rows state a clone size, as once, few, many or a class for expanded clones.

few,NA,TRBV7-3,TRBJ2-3,CASSLLTEATQYF,TGTGCCAGCAGCTTATTGACAGAAGCTACGCAGTATTTT
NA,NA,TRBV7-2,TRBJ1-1,CASSSGTAFGEAFF,TGTGCCAGCAGCTCCGGGACGGCCTTCGGGGAAGCTTTCTTT
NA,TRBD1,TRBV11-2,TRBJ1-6,CASSPTGGASPLHF,TGTGCCAGCAGCCCGACAGGGGGCGCTTCACCCCTCCACTTT
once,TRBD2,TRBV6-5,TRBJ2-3,CATISGTSTDTQYF,TGTGCCACCATTAGCGGGACTAGCACAGATACGCAGTATTTT
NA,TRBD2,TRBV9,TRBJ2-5,CASSALAGGETQYF,TGTGCCAGCAGCGCACTAGCGGGAGGAGAGACCCAGTACTTC
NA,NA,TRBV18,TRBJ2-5,CASSHSDPNQETQYF,TGTGCCAGCTCACACTCAGATCCTAACCAAGAGACCCAGTACTTC
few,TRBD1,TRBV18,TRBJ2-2,CASSRPGQGATGELFF,TGTGCCAGCTCACGGCCGGGACAGGGTGCCACCGGGGAGCTGTTTTTT
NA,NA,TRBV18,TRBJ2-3,CASSALSDTQYF,TGTGCCAGCTCAGCACTGTCAGATACGCAGTATTTT
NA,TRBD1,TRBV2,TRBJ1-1,CASRSQGGGGYTEAFF,TGTGCCAGCAGATCGCAAGGGGGCGGTGGGTACACTGAAGCTTTCTTT
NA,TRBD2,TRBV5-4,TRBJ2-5,CASSSTGLGGETQYF,TGTGCCAGCAGCTCGACGGGACTAGGGGGGGAGACCCAGTACTTC
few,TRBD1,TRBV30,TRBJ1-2,CAWSRDRPVGYTF,TGTGCCTGGAGTCGGGACAGACCCGTCGGCTACACCTTC
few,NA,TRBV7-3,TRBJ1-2,CASSLIQGVGYTF,TGTGCCAGCAGCTTGATCCAGGGAGTAGGCTACACCTTC
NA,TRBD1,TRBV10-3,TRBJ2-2,CAISAGTGGSGELFF,TGTGCCATCAGTGCCGGGACAGGGGGATCCGGGGAGCTGTTTTTT
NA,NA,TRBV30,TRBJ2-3,CAWRDTLAWGGATGDTQYF,TGTGCCTGGAGGGACACTCTAGCGTGGGGGGGGGCAACGGGGGATACGCAGTATTTT
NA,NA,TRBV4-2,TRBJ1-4,CASSRAHQESPNEKLFF,TGTGCCAGCAGCCGCGCCCACCAAGAGTCGCCTAATGAAAAACTGTTTTTT
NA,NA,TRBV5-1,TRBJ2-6,CASSPLRPGSSGANVLTF,TGCGCCAGCAGCCCCCTTCGCCCGGGGAGCTCTGGGGCCAACGTCCTGACTTTC
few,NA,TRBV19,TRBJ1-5,CASSNFGSGTRGQPQHF,TGTGCCAGTAGTAACTTTGGGTCCGGGACACGGGGTCAGCCCCAGCATTTT
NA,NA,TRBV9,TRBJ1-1,CASSVDGRGGTEAFF,TGTGCCAGCAGCGTAGATGGGAGGGGGGGCACTGAAGCTTTCTTT
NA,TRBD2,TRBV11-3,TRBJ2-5,CASSLTSGAALQYF,TGTGCCAGCAGCTTGACTAGCGGGGCCGCACTACAGTACTTC
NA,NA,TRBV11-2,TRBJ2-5,CASSSGETQYF,TGTGCCAGCAGCTCCGGAGAGACCCAGTACTTC
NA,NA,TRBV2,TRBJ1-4,CASSEFLEKLFF,TGTGCCAGCAGTGAATTCCTAGAAAAACTGTTTTTT
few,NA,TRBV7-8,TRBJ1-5,CASSFRRLGGPQHF,TGTGCCAGCAGCTTCCGCCGACTGGGGGGGCCCCAGCATTTT
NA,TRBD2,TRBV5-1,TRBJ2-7,CASSPGLAGSYEQYF,TGCGCCAGCAGCCCAGGACTAGCGGGAAGCTACGAGCAGTACTTC
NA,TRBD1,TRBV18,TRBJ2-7,CASSPVGQGYEQYF,TGTGCCAGCTCACCCGTGGGACAGGGCTACGAGCAGTACTTC
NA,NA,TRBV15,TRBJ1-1,CATSPRGSGNTEAFF,TGTGCCACATCTCCGCGTGGATCCGGGAACACTGAAGCTTTCTTT
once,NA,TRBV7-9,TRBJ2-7,CASSLVGGARNEQYF,TGTGCCAGCAGCTTAGTGGGGGGGGCGCGGAACGAGCAGTACTTC
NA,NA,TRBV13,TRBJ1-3,CASSPYPGNTIYF,TGTGCCAGCAGCCCCTACCCTGGAAACACCATATATTTT
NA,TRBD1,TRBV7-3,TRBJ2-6,CASSRRAIQGGATSGANVLTF,TGTGCCAGCAGCAGACGCGCAATACAGGGGGGCGCAACCTCTGGGGCCAACGTCCTGACTTTC
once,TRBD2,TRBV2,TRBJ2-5,CASTKGRGGVSQETQYF,TGTGCCAGCACCAAGGGGCGGGGGGGCGTTAGTCAAGAGACCCAGTACTTC